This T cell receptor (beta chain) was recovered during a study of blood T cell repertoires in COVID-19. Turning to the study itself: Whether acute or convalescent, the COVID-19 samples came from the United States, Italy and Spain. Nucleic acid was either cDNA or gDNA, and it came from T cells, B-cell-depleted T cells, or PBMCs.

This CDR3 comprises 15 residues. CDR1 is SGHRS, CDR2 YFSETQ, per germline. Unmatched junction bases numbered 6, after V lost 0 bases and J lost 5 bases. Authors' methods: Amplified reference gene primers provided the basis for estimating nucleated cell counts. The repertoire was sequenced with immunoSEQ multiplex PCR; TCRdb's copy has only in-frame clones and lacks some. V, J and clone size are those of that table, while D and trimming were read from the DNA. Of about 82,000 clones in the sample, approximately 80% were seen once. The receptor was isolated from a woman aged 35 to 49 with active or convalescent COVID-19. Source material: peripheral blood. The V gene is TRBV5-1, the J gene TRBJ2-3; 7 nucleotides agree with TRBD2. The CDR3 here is CASSLVAGELDTQYF. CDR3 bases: TGCGCCAGCAGCTTGGTTGCGGGGGAGCTAGATACGCAGTATTTT.